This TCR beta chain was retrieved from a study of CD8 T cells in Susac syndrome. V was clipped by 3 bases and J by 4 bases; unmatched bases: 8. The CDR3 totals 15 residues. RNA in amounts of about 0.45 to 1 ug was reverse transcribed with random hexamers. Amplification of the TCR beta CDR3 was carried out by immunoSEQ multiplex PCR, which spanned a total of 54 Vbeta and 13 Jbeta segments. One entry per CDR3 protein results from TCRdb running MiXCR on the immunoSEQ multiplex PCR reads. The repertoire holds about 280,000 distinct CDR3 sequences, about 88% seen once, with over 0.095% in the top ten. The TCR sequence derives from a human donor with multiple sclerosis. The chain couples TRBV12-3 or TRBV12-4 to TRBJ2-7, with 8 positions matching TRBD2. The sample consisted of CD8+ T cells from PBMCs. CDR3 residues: CASSFSETSVYEQYF. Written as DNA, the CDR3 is TGTGCCAGCAGTTTTTCGGAGACTAGCGTTTACGAGCAGTACTTC.